This TCR beta chain was recorded in a study of cytomegalovirus exposure and HLA in healthy donors. Turning to the study itself: Early release data held some 79 million unique TCRs from HLA-typed donors. Whole-study results and caveats: TRBV6-2, TRBV6-3 and other indistinguishable V segments were excluded. Follow-up analysis seemed to connect common viral pathogens with several of the most significant clusters identified.

Primers: 60 Vbeta forward and 13 Jbeta reverse. This table comes from immunoSEQ multiplex PCR, and its TCRdb copy is limited to in-frame clones, with some not included. The repertoire consists of roughly 100,000 clones, with roughly 71% occurring once and the leading ten covering about 5%. V was shortened by 3 bases and J by 0 bases, with 12 bases between the two germline ends. Germline CDR1 and CDR2: LNHNV and YYDKDF (reference sequence). CDR3 length: 15 amino acids. As concerns this clone: Its matching antigen is unknown.

The chain joins TRBV15 to TRBJ2-7, with D possibly TRBD2 on 5 matching bases. The sample taken for sequencing was PBMCs. This TCR was recovered from a woman aged 40 to 50 in good health and CMV-seronegative. CDR3 sequence reads: CATSRGDKSSYEQYF. The DNA for the CDR3 is TGTGCCACCAGCAGGGGAGACAAAAGCTCCTACGAGCAGTACTTC. Drawing the rest from reference TRBV15 and TRBJ2-7, the complete variable domain is DAMVIQNPRYQVTQFGKPVTLSCSQTLNHNVMYWYQQKSSQAPKLLFHYYDKDFNNEADTPDNFQSRRPNTSFCFLDIRSPGLGDTAMYLCATSRGDKSSYEQYFGPGTRLTVT.